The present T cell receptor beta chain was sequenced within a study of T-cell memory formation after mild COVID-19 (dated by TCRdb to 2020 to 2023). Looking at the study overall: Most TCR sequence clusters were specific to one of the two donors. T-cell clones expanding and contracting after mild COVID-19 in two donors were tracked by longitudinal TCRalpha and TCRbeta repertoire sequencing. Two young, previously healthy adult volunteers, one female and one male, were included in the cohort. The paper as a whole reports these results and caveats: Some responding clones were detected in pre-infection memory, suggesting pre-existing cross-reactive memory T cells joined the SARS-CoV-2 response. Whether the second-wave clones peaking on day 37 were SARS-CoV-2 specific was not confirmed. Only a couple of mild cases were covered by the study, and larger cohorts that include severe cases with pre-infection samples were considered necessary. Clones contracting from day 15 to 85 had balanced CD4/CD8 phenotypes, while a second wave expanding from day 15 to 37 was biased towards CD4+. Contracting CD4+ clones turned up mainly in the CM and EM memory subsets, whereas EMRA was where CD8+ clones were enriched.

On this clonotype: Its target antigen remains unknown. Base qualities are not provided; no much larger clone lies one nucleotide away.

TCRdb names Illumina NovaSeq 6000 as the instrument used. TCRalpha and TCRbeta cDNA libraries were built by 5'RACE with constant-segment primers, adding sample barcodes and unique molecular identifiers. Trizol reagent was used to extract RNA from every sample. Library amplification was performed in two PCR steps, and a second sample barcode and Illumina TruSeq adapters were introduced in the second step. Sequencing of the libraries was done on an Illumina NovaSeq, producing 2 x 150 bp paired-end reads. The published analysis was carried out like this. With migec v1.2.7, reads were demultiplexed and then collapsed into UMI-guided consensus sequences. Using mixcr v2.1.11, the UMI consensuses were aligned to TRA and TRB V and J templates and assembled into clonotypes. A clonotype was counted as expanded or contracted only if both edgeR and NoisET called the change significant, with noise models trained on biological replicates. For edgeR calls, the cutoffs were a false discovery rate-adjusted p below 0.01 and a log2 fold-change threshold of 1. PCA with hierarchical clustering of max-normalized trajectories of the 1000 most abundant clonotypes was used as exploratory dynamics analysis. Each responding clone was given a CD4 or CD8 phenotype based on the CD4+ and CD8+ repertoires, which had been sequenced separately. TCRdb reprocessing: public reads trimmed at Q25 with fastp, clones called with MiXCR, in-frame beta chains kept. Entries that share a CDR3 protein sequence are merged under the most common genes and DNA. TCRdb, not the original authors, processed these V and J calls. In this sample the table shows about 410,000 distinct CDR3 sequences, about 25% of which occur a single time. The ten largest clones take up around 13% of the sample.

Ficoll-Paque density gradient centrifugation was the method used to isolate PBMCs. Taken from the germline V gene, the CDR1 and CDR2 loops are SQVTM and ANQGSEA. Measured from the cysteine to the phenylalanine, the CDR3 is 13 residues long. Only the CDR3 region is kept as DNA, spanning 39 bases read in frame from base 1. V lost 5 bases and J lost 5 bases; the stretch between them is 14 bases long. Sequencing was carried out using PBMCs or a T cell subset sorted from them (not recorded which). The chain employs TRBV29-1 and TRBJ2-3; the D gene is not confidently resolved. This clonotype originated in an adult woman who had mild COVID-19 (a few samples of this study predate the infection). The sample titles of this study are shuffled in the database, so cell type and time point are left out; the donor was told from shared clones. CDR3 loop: CSVNGRRGDTQYF. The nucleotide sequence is TGCAGCGTTAACGGCCGGCGTGGAGATACGCAGTATTTT.